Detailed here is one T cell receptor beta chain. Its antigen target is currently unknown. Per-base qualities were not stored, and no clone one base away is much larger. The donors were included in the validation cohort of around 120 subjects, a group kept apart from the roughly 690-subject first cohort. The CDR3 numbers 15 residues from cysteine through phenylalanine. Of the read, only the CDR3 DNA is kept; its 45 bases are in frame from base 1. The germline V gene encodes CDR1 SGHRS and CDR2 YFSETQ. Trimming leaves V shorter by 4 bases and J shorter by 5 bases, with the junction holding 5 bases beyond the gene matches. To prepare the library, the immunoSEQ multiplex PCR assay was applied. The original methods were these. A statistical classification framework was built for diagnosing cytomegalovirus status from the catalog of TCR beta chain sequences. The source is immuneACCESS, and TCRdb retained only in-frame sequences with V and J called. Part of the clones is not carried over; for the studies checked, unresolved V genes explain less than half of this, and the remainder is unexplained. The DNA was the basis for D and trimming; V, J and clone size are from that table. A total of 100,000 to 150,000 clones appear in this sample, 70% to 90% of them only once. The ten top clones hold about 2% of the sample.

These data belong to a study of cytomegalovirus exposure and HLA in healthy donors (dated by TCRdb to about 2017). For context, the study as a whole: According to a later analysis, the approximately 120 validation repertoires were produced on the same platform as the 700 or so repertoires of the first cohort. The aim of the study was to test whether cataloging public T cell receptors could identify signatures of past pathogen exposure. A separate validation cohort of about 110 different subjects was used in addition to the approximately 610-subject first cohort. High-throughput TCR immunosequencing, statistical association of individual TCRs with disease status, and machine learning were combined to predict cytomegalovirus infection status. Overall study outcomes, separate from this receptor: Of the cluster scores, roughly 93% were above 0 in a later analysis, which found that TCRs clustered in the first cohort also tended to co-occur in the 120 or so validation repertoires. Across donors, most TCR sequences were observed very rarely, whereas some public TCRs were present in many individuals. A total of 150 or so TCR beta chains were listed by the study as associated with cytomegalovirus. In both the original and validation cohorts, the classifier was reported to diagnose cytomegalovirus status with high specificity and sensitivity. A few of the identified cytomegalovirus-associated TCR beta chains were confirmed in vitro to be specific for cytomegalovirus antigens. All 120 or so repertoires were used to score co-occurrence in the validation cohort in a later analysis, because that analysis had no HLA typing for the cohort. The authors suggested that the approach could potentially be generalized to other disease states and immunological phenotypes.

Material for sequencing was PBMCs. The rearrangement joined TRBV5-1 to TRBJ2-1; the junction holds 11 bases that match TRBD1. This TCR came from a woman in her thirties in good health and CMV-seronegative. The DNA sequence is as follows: TGCGCCAGCAGCGCGGGACAGGGGGACAACAATGAGCAGTTCTTC. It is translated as CASSAGQGDNNEQFF.